This TCR beta chain was found in a study of technical replicates of blood from a handful of donors. Sequencing used immunoSEQ multiplex PCR; TCRdb keeps in-frame clones, though not all of them. This sample yields tens of thousands of clones, of which approximately 95% are seen a single time; around 0.4% belongs to the top ten. Per germline, CDR1 LNHDA and CDR2 SQIVND (reference sequence). The CDR3 is 15 residues long. V lost 4 bases and J 4 bases, leaving 16 bases between the germline ends. Source material: T cells isolated from PBMCs. This chain links TRBV19 with TRBJ1-1; no clear D gene. This clonotype was sampled from a human donor in good health. The CDR3 coding sequence is TGTGCCAGTAGTACTGAGGGAGGTTTCGGCACTGAAGCTTTCTTT. As protein: CASSTEGGFGTEAFF.